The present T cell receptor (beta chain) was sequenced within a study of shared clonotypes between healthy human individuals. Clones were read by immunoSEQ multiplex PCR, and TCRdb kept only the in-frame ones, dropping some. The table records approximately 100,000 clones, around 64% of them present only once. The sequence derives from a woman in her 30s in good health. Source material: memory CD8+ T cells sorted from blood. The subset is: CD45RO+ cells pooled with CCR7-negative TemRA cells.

The CDR3 sequence is CASTSGREYNEQFF. The CDR3 DNA reads TGTGCCAGCACAAGCGGGAGAGAATACAATGAGCAGTTCTTC. V gene TRBV27 combines with J gene TRBJ2-1; 8 nucleotides line up with TRBD2. Trimming at V came to 7 bases and at J to 4 bases, leaving 6 bases not matched to a gene. CDR3 length equals 14 residues. Germline CDR1 reads MNHEY; CDR2 reads SMNVEV (reference sequence).